Each of the 18 T cell receptor beta chains below was sequenced from the same sample in a study of beta chain features in type 1 diabetes. Antigen specificity for these receptors is unknown. General study findings and limits: Shorter TCRB CDR3s, moderately but significantly so, were found in Type 1 diabetes patients in all four CD4+ subsets.

The sequenced template was cDNA made from the entire isolated RNA. This table comes from immunoSEQ multiplex PCR, and its TCRdb copy is limited to in-frame clones, with some not included. In the table there are under 850,000 clones, 10% to 15% of which are singletons. The material sequenced was naive CD4+ T cells from blood. The receptor source for this set is a man between 18 and 29 years old with type 1 diabetes.

This clone was recorded a few times. This sample includes further DNA sequences coding for the same CDR3. The genes are TRBV29-1 and TRBJ1-1, with TRBD1 matching over 7 bases. V was pared by 5 bases and J by 5 bases, with 2 bases of the junction left unmatched. CDR1 and CDR2 (germline): SQVTM, ANQGSEA. CDR3 length equals 11 residues. This chain's CDR3 is CSVSGGTEAFF. Written as DNA, the CDR3 is TGCAGCGTTTCAGGGGGAACTGAAGCTTTCTTT.

This chain joins TRBV15 and TRBJ1-2; tentative D call: TRBD1 (6 bases). There are 17 residues in the CDR3. CDR1 LNHNV and CDR2 YYDKDF come from the germline V gene (reference sequence). V dropped 0 bases and J dropped 4 bases, with 18 bases sitting between them. The CDR3: CATSRDSVGQRSYGYTF. CDR3 nucleotide sequence: TGTGCCACCAGCAGAGATTCAGTCGGACAGCGGTCCTATGGCTACACCTTC.

The rearrangement links TRBV19 to TRBJ2-1; TRBD2 matches 11 bases. J was trimmed by 0 bases and V by 7 bases; bases with no gene match: 5. CDR1 and CDR2 from the germline V gene are LNHDA and SQIVND (reference sequence). This CDR3 has 16 residues. DNA of the CDR3: TGTGCCAGTAAGACTAGCGGGGAGAGCTCCTACAATGAGCAGTTCTTC. Translated, it gives CASKTSGESSYNEQFF. The whole variable domain, filled in from reference TRBV19 and TRBJ2-1, reads DGGITQSPKYLFRKEGQNVTLSCEQNLNHDAMYWYRQDPGQGLRLIYYSQIVNDFQKGDIAEGYSVSREKKESFPLTVTSAQKNPTAFYLCASKTSGESSYNEQFFGPGTRLTVL.

The chain carries TRBV7-2 and TRBJ2-2; 9 positions agree with TRBD1. Germline CDR1 is SGHTA and CDR2 is FQGNSA. CDR3 length: 16 amino acids. Germline trimming cut 4 bases from V and 6 bases from J; bases unmatched to any gene: 9. The CDR3 region has the DNA TGTGCCAGCAGCTCATATCCGGGACAGGGCTCCGGGGAGCTGTTTTTT. This translates into CASSSYPGQGSGELFF.

There are a few counts of this clone. The chain has TRBV6-1 and TRBJ1-1; D ambiguous. The V end lost 8 bases, the J end lost 4 bases, and 14 bases lay between the germline ends. The germline V gene encodes CDR1 MNHNS and CDR2 SASEGT. The CDR3 consists of 13 residues. The CDR3 sequence is CASGWTAGTEAFF. The CDR3 nucleotides are TGTGCCAGCGGTTGGACCGCGGGCACTGAAGCTTTCTTT.

This chain uses TRBV18 with TRBJ1-1, with 7 nucleotides matching TRBD1. Germline assignment: CDR1 KGHSH and CDR2 LQKENI. The CDR3 sequence is 13 residues long. The J segment lost 3 bases and the V segment lost 4 bases, leaving 2 bases of the junction unmatched. The CDR3 reads CASSRDSHTEAFF. The CDR3 DNA reads TGTGCCAGCTCACGGGACAGCCACACTGAAGCTTTCTTT.

The V and J genes are TRBV6-1 and TRBJ2-6; the D gene is possibly TRBD1 (6 bases). The CDR3 extends over 15 amino acids. V was shortened by 6 bases and J by 2 bases, with 11 bases between the two germline ends. Germline CDR1 and CDR2: MNHNS and SASEGT. The CDR3 region has the DNA TGTGCCAGCAGGCCCCACAGGGCTGGGGCCAACGTCCTGACTTTC. As protein: CASRPHRAGANVLTF.

This clone was observed a handful of times. The rearrangement joins TRBV5-6 to TRBJ2-2; D not resolved. V lost 1 base, J lost 2 bases, and 9 bases lay in between. In germline, CDR1 is SGHDT, CDR2 YYEEEE. The CDR3 contains 15 residues. This chain's CDR3 is CASSLLDVNTGELFF. The CDR3 DNA follows: TGTGCCAGCAGCTTGCTCGACGTTAACACCGGGGAGCTGTTTTTT.

This clone was observed a few times. The chain joins TRBV27 to TRBJ2-5; D unclear. Germline lookup yields CDR1 MNHEY and CDR2 SMNVEV (reference sequence). The CDR3 runs to 11 residues. V gave up 3 bases and J gave up 5 bases, with 4 bases separating them. The CDR3 DNA follows: TGTGCCAGCAGTTTCTCGGAGACCCAGTACTTC. Protein sequence: CASSFSETQYF.

A few counts support this clone. The chain is built from TRBV18 and TRBJ2-1, with no clear D. CDR3 length equals 12 residues. The germline V gene encodes CDR1 KGHSH and CDR2 LQKENI. With 0 bases removed from V and 4 bases from J, the gap between germline ends came to 1 base. The CDR3 DNA reads TGTGCCAGCTCACCACCTTACAATGAGCAGTTCTTC. Translating gives CASSPPYNEQFF.

This clone was seen a handful of times. CDR3 region: CAWSVGSGDSQETQYF. The CDR3 nucleotides are TGTGCCTGGAGTGTAGGTTCGGGGGACAGCCAAGAGACCCAGTACTTC. This chain connects TRBV30 to TRBJ2-5, with a tentative D call TRBD1 (7 bases). V lost 0 bases to trimming and J lost 1 base, with 15 bases between them. CDR3 length equals 16 residues. Germline-derived CDR1 and CDR2 are GTSNPN and SVGIG (reference sequence).

This clone was detected a few times. The genes are TRBV19 and TRBJ2-4; possible D gene TRBD2, 6 bases. Germline values: CDR1 LNHDA, CDR2 SQIVND (reference sequence). The CDR3 extends over 12 amino acids. The CDR3 loop reads CASGVVKNIQYF. DNA of the CDR3: TGTGCATCGGGAGTAGTCAAAAACATTCAGTACTTC. The variable domain in full, completed from reference TRBV19 and TRBJ2-4, reads DGGITQSPKYLFRKEGQNVTLSCEQNLNHDAMYWYRQDPGQGLRLIYYSQIVNDFQKGDIAEGYSVSREKKESFPLTVTSAQKNPTAFYLCASGVVKNIQYFGAGTRLSVL.

The genes are TRBV28 and TRBJ2-2; D possibly matches TRBD1 or TRBD2 (5 bases each). V gave up 11 bases and J gave up 0 bases, with 10 bases separating them. CDR3 length equals 13 residues. Germline V lookup: CDR1 MDHEN, CDR2 SYDVKM. The CDR3 region is CALGPSNTGELFF. The CDR3 nucleotides are TGTGCCTTGGGACCTTCGAACACCGGGGAGCTGTTTTTT.

This sequence joins TRBV7-2 and TRBJ1-1; TRBD1 is a possible D gene (6 bases). Germline V lookup: CDR1 SGHTA, CDR2 FQGNSA. V shed 8 bases and J shed 4 bases, with 14 bases lying between them. This CDR3 is 13 amino acids long. The CDR3: CASRRAGVTEAFF. The CDR3 DNA is TGTGCCAGCCGCAGGGCAGGGGTCACTGAAGCTTTCTTT.

The chain joins TRBV30 to TRBJ2-1; 9 bases line up with TRBD2. Trimming at V came to 5 bases and at J to 0 bases, leaving 8 bases not matched to a gene. Germline lookup yields CDR1 GTSNPN and CDR2 SVGIG (reference sequence). CDR3 length: 16 amino acids. The DNA for the CDR3 is TGTGCCTGGGTAGCGGGGGCCATTAGCTCCTACAATGAGCAGTTCTTC. Amino acids: CAWVAGAISSYNEQFF.

This clone was seen more than once but under ten times. This chain connects TRBV14 to TRBJ2-7; D may be TRBD1 (5 bases). Germline V gene data show CDR1 as SGHDN and CDR2 as FVKESK. Trimming took off 4 bases at V and 2 bases at J, with 9 bases between the two ends. The CDR3 runs 13 residues. The CDR3 bases are TGTGCCAGCAGCCGGCAGGGTCCCTACGAGCAGTACTTC. Translating gives CASSRQGPYEQYF.

This clone was found a few times. The chain joins TRBV21-1 to TRBJ2-7; the D call in the table, TRBD1, was not verified against the DNA. TRBV21-1 is classified as a pseudogene. This CDR3 region has 15 residues. CDR3 loop: CASSKRGQGAYEQYF. The CDR3 nucleotides are TGTGCCAGCAGCAAAAGAGGGCAGGGGGCATACGAGCAGTACTTC.

Here the CDR3 DNA reads TGTGCCAGCAGCTTTAGACTAGTACAAGAGACCCAGTACTTC. This sequence encodes CASSFRLVQETQYF. The chain has TRBV5-6 and TRBJ2-5, with D perhaps matching TRBD2 (6 bases). CDR1 is SGHDT, CDR2 YYEEEE, per germline. V was cut by 2 bases and J by 2 bases, with 10 bases left in between. This CDR3 has 14 amino acids.